This T cell receptor (beta chain) emerged from a study of cytomegalovirus exposure and HLA in healthy donors. Study-level results: Differences between HLA loci emerged in a later analysis of TCR association rates, with DRB1 most and HLA-C fewest. The authors enumerated around 150 TCR beta chains as linked to cytomegalovirus.

The study ran its PCR with 60 Vbeta and 13 Jbeta primers. Sequencing used immunoSEQ multiplex PCR; TCRdb keeps in-frame clones, though not all of them. The sample has 130,000 to 150,000 clones, about four fifths seen once. This CDR3 comprises 17 residues. V lost 3 bases to trimming and J lost 2 bases; unmatched junction nucleotides: 6. The germline CDR1 and CDR2 sequences are MDHEN and SYDVKM. Remarks on this clone: Its cognate antigen is unknown.

Sequencing was carried out using PBMCs. The sequence came from a man between 35 and 55 years old in good health and CMV-seronegative. The J gene is TRBJ2-7, the V gene TRBV28, with TRBD2 identical over 14 bases. CDR3 DNA: TGTGCCAGCAGTTTCAGACTAGCGGGGGGGCGCACCTACGAGCAGTACTTC. Protein sequence: CASSFRLAGGRTYEQYF.